This T cell receptor beta chain derives from a study of blood T cell repertoires in COVID-19. V lost 1 base, J lost 1 base, and 7 bases lay in between. This CDR3 contains 14 residues. Germline-derived CDR1 and CDR2 are SGHAT and FQNNGV. This clone was counted between two and nine times. Sequencing used immunoSEQ multiplex PCR; TCRdb keeps in-frame clones, though not all of them. Of hundreds of thousands of clones listed, over 70% were seen once; the top ten hold 25% to 35%. The receptor was isolated from a man between 40 and 49 years old with acute or convalescent COVID-19. The sequencing input was peripheral blood. The chain employs TRBV11-2 and TRBJ1-1, with D unclear. CDR3 region: CASSLGLPNTEAFF. The CDR3 coding sequence is TGTGCCAGCAGCTTAGGGCTGCCGAACACTGAAGCTTTCTTT.